This TCR beta chain was identified during a study of T cell repertoires in cytomegalovirus infection. Background on the study: CMV infection together with matching HLA type was indicated by public TCR beta signatures. The study's findings and limits: Summed frequency of shared TCR beta families picked out CMV carriers who also had the relevant HLA. Dominating the ex vivo response were TCR beta clonotypes that were CMV-specific and HLA-C-restricted.

Note on this clonotype: Its antigen is not known.

TCRdb used MiXCR to reprocess the reads, holding one entry per CDR3 protein. The top ten hold approximately 30% of the sample, which has about 190,000 distinct CDR3 sequences, roughly 30% seen once. Per the germline V gene, CDR1 is MNHEY and CDR2 is SVGEGT. V dropped 4 bases and J dropped 6 bases, with 7 bases sitting between them. The CDR3 runs to 11 residues. This receptor was identified in a human donor in good health (CMV status not recorded). Some clones in this sample may be carry-over from other donors' samples. Sequenced material: PBMCs. This chain joins TRBV6-2 or TRBV6-3 and TRBJ2-7; D is unresolved. CDR3 nucleotides: TGTGCCAGCAGTTTCCACTTCGAGCAGTACTTC. It specifies CASSFHFEQYF.